This T cell receptor (beta chain) was sequenced for a study of liver allograft versus peripheral blood T cells. As for the study in general: Comparisons were made between T cell receptor repertoires found in transplanted livers and those circulating in recipients' peripheral blood.

TCRdb used MiXCR to reprocess the reads, holding one entry per CDR3 protein. This table holds 9,500 to 13,000 distinct CDR3 sequences, under 20% found once. Findings and caveats of the study: A difference was reportedly observed between T cell receptor repertoires inside liver allografts and those in peripheral blood.

There are many counts of this clonotype. The antigen is not known. The sequence derives from a human patient who had a liver transplant. Some T cells may originate from the graft donor.

In DNA form, the CDR3 reads TGTGCCAGCAGTAAGGGCCTTAGGACCACAGATACGCAGTATTTT. Translating it yields CASSKGLRTTDTQYF. The chain uses TRBV5-6 and TRBJ2-3, with no clear D. V gave up 5 bases and J gave up 2 bases, with 15 bases separating them. The CDR3 contains 15 residues. Looked up from germline, CDR1 is SGHDT and CDR2 is YYEEEE.